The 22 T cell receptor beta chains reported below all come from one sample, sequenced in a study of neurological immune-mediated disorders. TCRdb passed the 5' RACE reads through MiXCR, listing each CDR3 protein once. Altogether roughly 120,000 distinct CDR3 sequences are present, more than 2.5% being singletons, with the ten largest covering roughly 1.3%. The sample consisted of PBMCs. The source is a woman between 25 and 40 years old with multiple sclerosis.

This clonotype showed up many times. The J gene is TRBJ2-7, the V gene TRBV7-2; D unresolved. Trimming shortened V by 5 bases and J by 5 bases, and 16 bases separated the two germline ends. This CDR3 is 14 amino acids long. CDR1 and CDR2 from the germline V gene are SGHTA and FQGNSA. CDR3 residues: CASSRAVASHEQYF. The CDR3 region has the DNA TGTGCCAGCAGCCGGGCGGTCGCATCCCACGAGCAGTACTTC.

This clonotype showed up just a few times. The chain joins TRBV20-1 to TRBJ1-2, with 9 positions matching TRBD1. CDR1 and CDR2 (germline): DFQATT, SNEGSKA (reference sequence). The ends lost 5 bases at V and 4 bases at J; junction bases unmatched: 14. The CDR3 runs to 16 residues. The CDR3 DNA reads TGCAGTGCTCGGGATACCGGGACAGGGATTTCCTATGGCTACACCTTC. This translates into CSARDTGTGISYGYTF.

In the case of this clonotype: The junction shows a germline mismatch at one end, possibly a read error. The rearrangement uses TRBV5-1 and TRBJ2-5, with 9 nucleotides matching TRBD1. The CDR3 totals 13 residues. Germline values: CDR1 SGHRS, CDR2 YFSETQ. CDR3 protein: CTSSLGQGETQYF. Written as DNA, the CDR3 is TGCACCAGCAGTTTGGGACAGGGTGAGACCCAGTACTTC.

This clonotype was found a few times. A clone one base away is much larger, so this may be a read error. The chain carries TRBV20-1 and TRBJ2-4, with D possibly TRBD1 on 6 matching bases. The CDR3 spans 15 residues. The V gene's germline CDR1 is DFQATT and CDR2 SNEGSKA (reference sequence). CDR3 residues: CSAPAQGLAKKIQYF. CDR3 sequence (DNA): TGCAGTGCCCCGGCCCAGGGGCTAGCCAAAAAAATTCAGTACTTC.

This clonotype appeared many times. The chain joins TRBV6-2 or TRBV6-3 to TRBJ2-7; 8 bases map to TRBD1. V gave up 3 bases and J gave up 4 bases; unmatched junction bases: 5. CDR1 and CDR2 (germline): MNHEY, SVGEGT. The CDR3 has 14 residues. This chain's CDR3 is CASSYPDRAYEQYF. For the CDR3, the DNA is TGTGCCAGCAGTTATCCGGACAGGGCTTACGAGCAGTACTTC.

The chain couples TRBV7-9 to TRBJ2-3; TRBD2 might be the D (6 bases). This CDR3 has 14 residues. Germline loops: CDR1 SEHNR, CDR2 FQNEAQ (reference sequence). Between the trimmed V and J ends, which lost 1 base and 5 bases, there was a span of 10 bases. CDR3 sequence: CASSLEGTVDTQYF. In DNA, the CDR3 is TGTGCCAGCAGCTTAGAGGGGACTGTAGATACGCAGTATTTT.

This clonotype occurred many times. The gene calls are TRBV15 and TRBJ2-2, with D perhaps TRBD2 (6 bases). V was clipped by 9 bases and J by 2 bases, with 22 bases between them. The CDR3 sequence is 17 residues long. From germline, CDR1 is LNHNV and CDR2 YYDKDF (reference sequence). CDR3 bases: TGTGCCACGGCGAGCCTCAGCGGGCGTATAAACACCGGGGAGCTGTTTTTT. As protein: CATASLSGRINTGELFF.

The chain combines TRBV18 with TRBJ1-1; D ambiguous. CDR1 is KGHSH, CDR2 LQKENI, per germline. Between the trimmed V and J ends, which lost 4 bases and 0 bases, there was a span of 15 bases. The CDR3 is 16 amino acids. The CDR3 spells CASSLNSGKMNTEAFF. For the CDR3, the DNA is TGTGCCAGCTCACTTAACAGCGGAAAGATGAACACTGAAGCTTTCTTT.

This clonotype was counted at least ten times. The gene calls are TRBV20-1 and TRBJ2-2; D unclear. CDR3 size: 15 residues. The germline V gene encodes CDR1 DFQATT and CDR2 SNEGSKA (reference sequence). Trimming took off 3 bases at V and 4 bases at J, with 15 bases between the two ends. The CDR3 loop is CSASRTTFTTGELFF. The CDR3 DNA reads TGCAGTGCTAGCCGCACGACATTTACCACCGGGGAGCTGTTTTTT.

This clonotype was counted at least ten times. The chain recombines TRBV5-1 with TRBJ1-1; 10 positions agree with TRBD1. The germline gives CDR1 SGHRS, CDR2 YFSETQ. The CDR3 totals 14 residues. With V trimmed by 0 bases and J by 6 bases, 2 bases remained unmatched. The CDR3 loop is CASSLGQGASEAFF. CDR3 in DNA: TGCGCCAGCAGCTTGGGACAGGGGGCTTCTGAAGCTTTCTTT.

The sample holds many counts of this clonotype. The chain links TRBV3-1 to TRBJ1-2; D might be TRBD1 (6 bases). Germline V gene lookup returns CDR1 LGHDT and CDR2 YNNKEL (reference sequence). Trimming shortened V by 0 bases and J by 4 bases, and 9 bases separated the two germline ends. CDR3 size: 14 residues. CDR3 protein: CASSQDQGTYGYTF. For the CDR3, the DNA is TGTGCCAGCAGCCAAGATCAGGGGACCTATGGCTACACCTTC. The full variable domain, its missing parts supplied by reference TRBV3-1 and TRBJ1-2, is DTAVSQTPKYLVTQMGNDKSIKCEQNLGHDTMYWYKQDSKKFLKIMFSYNNKELIINETVPNRFSPKSPDKAHLNLHINSLELGDSAVYFCASSQDQGTYGYTFGSGTRLTVV.

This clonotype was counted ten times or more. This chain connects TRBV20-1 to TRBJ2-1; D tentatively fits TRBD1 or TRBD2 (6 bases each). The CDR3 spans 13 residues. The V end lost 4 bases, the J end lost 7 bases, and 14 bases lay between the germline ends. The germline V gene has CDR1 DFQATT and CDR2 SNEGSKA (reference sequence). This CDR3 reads CSATDGGWNEQFF. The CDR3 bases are TGCAGTGCTACGGACGGGGGCTGGAATGAGCAGTTCTTC.

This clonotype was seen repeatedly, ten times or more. CDR3 nucleotides: TGCGCCAGCAGCCGACGGGACCTCGGTGGGGGCACTGAAGCTTTCTTT. It yields the protein CASSRRDLGGGTEAFF. This rearrangement joins TRBV5-1 to TRBJ1-1, with D possibly TRBD1 on 5 matching bases. From germline, CDR1 is SGHRS and CDR2 YFSETQ. This CDR3 is 16 amino acids long. V was trimmed by 4 bases and J by 4 bases, leaving 20 bases between them.

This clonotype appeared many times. The CDR3 DNA sequence: TGCAGCGTTGAAATATACAGGGACTCCCAAGAGACCCAGTACTTC. Translating it yields CSVEIYRDSQETQYF. The chain has TRBV29-1 and TRBJ2-5, with D possibly called TRBD1 or TRBD2 (6 bases each). The length of the CDR3 is 15 residues. Trimming removed 2 bases at V and 1 base at J, with 14 bases between. The germline gives CDR1 SQVTM, CDR2 ANQGSEA.

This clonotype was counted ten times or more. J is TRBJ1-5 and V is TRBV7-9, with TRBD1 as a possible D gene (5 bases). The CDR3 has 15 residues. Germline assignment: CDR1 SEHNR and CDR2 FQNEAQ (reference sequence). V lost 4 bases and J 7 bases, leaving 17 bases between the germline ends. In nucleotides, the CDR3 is TGTGCCAGCAGCTCTAACCAGGGCTTGGACCAGCCCCAGCATTTT. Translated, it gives CASSSNQGLDQPQHF.

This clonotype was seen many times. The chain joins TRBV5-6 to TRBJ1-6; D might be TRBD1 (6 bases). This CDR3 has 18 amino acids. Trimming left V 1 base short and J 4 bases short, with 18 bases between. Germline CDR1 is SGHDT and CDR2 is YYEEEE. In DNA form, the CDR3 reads TGTGCCAGCAGCTTGAGACAGGCGCGGGACTTGTATAATTCACCCCTCCACTTT. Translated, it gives CASSLRQARDLYNSPLHF. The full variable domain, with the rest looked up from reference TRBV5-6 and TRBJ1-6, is DAGVTQSPTHLIKTRGQQVTLRCSPKSGHDTVSWYQQALGQGPQFIFQYYEEEERQRGNFPDRFSGHQFPNYSSELNVNALLLGDSALYLCASSLRQARDLYNSPLHFGNGTRLTVT.

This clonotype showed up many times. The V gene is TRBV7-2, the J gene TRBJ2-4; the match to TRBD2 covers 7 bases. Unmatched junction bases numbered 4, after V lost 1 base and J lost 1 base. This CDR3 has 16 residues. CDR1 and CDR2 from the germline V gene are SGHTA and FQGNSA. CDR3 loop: CASSLGLREAKNIQYF. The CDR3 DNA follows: TGTGCCAGCAGCTTAGGTCTGCGGGAGGCCAAAAACATTCAGTACTTC.

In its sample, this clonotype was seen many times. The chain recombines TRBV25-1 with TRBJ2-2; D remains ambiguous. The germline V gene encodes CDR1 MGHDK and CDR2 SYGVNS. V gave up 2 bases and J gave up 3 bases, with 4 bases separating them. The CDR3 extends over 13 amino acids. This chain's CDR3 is CASSERDTGELFF. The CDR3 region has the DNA TGTGCCAGCAGTGAAAGGGACACCGGGGAGCTGTTTTTT.

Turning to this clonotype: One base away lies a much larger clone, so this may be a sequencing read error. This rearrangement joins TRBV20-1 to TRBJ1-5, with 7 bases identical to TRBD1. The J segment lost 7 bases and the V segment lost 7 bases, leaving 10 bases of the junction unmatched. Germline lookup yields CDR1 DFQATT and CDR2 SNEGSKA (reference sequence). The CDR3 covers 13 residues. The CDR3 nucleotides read TGCAGTGACCTCGACAGGGTCGAGCAGCCCCAGCATTTT. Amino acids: CSDLDRVEQPQHF.

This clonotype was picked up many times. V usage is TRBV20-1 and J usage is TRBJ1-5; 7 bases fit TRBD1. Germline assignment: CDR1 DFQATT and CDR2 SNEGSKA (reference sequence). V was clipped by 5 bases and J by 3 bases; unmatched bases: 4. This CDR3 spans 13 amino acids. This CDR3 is CSAWGQNNQPQHF. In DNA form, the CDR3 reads TGCAGTGCTTGGGGACAGAACAATCAGCCCCAGCATTTT.

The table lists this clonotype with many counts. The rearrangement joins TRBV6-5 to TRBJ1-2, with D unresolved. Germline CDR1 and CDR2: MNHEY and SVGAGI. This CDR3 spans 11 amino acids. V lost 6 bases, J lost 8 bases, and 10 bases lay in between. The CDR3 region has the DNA TGTGCCAGCAGGGACGGAGGGGGCTACACCTTC. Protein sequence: CASRDGGGYTF.

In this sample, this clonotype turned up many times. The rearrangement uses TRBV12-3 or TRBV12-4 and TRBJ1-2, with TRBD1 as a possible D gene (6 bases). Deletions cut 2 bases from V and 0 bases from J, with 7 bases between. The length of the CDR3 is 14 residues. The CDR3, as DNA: TGTGCCAGCAGTTTACGGGACACTAACTATGGCTACACCTTC. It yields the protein CASSLRDTNYGYTF.